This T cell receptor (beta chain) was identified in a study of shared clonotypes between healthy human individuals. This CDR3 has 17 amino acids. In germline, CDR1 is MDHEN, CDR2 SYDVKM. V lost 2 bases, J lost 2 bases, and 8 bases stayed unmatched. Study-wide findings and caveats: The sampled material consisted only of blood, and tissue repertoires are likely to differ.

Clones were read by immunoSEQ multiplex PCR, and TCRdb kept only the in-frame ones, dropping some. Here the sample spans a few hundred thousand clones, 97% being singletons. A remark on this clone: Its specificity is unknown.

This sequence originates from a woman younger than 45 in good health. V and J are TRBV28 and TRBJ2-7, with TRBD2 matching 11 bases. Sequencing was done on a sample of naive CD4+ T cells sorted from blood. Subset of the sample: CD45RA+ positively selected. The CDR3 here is CASSLPGTSGLPYEQYF. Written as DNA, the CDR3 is TGTGCCAGCAGTTTACCGGGGACTAGCGGTCTACCCTACGAGCAGTACTTC.